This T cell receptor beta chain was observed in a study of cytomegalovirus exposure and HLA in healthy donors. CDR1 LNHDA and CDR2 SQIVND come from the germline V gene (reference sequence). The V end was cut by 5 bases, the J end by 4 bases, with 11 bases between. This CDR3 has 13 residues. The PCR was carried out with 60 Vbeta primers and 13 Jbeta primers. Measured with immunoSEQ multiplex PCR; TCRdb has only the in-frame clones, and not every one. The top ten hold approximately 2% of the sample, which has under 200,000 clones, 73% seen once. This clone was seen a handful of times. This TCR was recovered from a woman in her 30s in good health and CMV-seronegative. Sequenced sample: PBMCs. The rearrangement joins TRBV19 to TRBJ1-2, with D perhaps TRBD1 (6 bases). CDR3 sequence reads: CASSSGTFYGYTF. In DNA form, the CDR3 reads TGTGCCAGTAGTTCCGGGACATTCTATGGCTACACCTTC.